A selection of T cell receptor beta chains follows, all from one sample in a study of control samples from healthy donors and cancer patients. The data were produced by immunoSEQ multiplex PCR, yet TCRdb's version contains in-frame clones alone and is incomplete. Of some 130,000 clones in the sample, approximately 90% are singletons; the top ten hold 2% to 3%. Specimen: blood. The origin of the receptors is a man in his forties in good health. The CDR3 runs from the conserved cysteine through the conserved F or W. Fields, in order: D gene, V gene, J gene, clone size, CDR3 DNA, CDR3 protein. The D gene is left open where the match is weak. Only some rows state a clone size, as once, few, many or a class for expanded clones.

.	TRBV5-1	TRBJ2-1	.	TGCGCCAGCAGCTTGCAACTCAATGAGCAGTTCTTC	CASSLQLNEQFF
.	TRBV29-1	TRBJ1-3	.	TGCAGCACGAAAGCTCCTGGGGACAACACCATATATTTT	CSTKAPGDNTIYF
TRBD1	TRBV5-3	TRBJ1-4	.	TGTGCCAGAAGCTTGGGGGACAGGGGACCAACTAATGAAAAACTGTTTTTT	CARSLGDRGPTNEKLFF
TRBD1	TRBV19	TRBJ1-4	.	TGTGCCACTCGGGACAGGGGTTTAGCTAATGAAAAACTGTTTTTT	CATRDRGLANEKLFF
.	TRBV4-1	TRBJ1-1	.	TGCGCCAGCAGCCAAGAAGGTCCAGGCAGCCTCCGAGCTTTCTTT	CASSQEGPGSLRAFF
TRBD1	TRBV24-1	TRBJ1-1	.	TGTGCCACCAGTGTTCTGCGCCAGGGGGCATGGGACACTGAAGCTTTCTTT	CATSVLRQGAWDTEAFF
TRBD1	TRBV5-1	TRBJ2-2	.	TGCGCCAGCAGCATCCAGGGGGCGGGAACCGGGGAGCTGTTTTTT	CASSIQGAGTGELFF
.	TRBV19	TRBJ2-7	once	TGTGCCAGTAGTTCCCAAGACAGCTACGAGCAGTACTTC	CASSSQDSYEQYF
.	TRBV6-1	TRBJ2-7	.	TGTGCCAGCAGTGACCCGGGCGGTGCTAGGCAGCAGTACTTC	CASSDPGGARQQYF
.	TRBV9	TRBJ2-2	.	TGTGCCAGCAGCGTAGGACAATGGTCCTCCGGGGAGCTGTTTTTT	CASSVGQWSSGELFF
.	TRBV12-3/TRBV12-4	TRBJ1-2	.	TGTGCCAGCAGTTCGCAGGGGAACTATGGCTACACCTTC	CASSSQGNYGYTF
.	TRBV6-5	TRBJ1-5	.	TGTGCCAGCCTCCGGACAAACAATCAGCCCCAGCATTTT	CASLRTNNQPQHF
TRBD2	TRBV29-1	TRBJ2-1	.	TGCAGCGTTGAATCTGGCGGGGGGGGCATATACAATGAGCAGTTCTTC	CSVESGGGGIYNEQFF
TRBD1	TRBV5-1	TRBJ2-7	.	TGCGCCAGCAGCTTGCAGGGGGCTAACGAGCAGTACTTC	CASSLQGANEQYF
.	TRBV13	TRBJ2-7	.	TGTGCCAGCACCTATCAAGGACGGTATTCCTACGAGCAGTACTTC	CASTYQGRYSYEQYF
TRBD2	TRBV12-3/TRBV12-4	TRBJ2-7	.	TGTGCCAGCGCTCGGGGGGGCTCCTACGAGCAGTACTTC	CASARGGSYEQYF
.	TRBV6-5	TRBJ2-7	.	TGTGCCAGCAGCCTCAGGGAGGAGAACTACGAGCAGTACTTC	CASSLREENYEQYF
.	TRBV5-1	TRBJ2-7	.	TGCGCCAGCAGTCCCGGGACGCCCGCTATCGAGCAGTACTTC	CASSPGTPAIEQYF
.	TRBV4-1	TRBJ2-5	.	TGCGCCAGCAGCCAAGCGGCAGAGGGGACCCAGTACTTC	CASSQAAEGTQYF
.	TRBV29-1	TRBJ2-2	.	TGCAGCGCTCTGACAGGGAGGAACGGGGAGCTGTTTTTT	CSALTGRNGELFF
.	TRBV6-6	TRBJ2-3	.	TGTGCCAGCAGTTCTGACAGAGATACGCAGTATTTT	CASSSDRDTQYF